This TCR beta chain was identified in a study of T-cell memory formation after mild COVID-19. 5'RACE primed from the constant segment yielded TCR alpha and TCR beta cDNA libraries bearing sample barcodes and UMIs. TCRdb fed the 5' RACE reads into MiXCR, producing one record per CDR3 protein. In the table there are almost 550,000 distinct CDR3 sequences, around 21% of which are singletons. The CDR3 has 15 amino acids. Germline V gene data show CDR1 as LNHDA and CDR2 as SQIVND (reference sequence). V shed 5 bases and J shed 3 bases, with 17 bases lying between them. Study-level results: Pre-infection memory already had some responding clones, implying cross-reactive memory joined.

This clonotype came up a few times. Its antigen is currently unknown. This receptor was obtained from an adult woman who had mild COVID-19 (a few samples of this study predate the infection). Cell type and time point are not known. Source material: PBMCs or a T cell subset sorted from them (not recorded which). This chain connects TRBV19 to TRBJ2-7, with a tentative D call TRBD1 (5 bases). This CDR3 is CASSPSASGFYEQYF. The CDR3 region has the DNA TGTGCCAGTAGTCCATCCGCCTCAGGGTTCTACGAGCAGTACTTC.